The source of this T cell receptor (beta chain) is a study of shared clonotypes between healthy human individuals. Study-wide results and caveats: In general, naive subsets displayed greater estimated richness than memory subsets did.

Germline lookup yields CDR1 MNHNS and CDR2 SASEGT. Trimming pared 0 bases from V and 7 bases from J, leaving 3 bases between. This CDR3 region has 11 residues. Libraries were prepared by immunoSEQ multiplex PCR; TCRdb keeps only in-frame clonotypes and omits some of them. In the table there are roughly 520,000 clones, roughly 95% of which are singletons. Remarks on this clone: The antigen is unknown.

The receptor was derived from a woman younger than 45 in good health. The sequenced sample was naive CD4+ T cells sorted from blood. Subset of the sample: CD45RA+ positively selected. The rearrangement uses TRBV6-1 and TRBJ2-5; D gene unclear. The CDR3 here is CASSEAGTQYF. The CDR3 DNA reads TGTGCCAGCAGTGAAGCTGGGACCCAGTACTTC.